In this sample, the clone carrying this T cell receptor (beta chain) turned up many times. HTBI primers from iRepertoire and Arm-PCR of CDR3 regions yielded the TCR beta libraries. TCRdb passed the multiplex PCR reads through MiXCR, listing each CDR3 protein once. The sample shows 380,000 or so distinct CDR3 sequences, about a sixth of them seen only once. These data originate in a study of regulatory T cells in long-lasting Graves disease. Regarding time point: newly diagnosed GD, antithyroid drugs for less than 3 months. Extracted PBMC RNA gave rise to the TCR library. The CDR3 is 14 amino acids. With 1 base clipped from V and 7 bases from J, the junction kept 2 bases outside the gene matches. CDR1 is KGHSH, CDR2 LQKENI, per germline. The same sample was also studied in work on T cells in Graves' hyperthyroidism and ophthalmopathy. That paper states: Researchers barred patients who had uncontrolled infection, other autoimmune disease, pregnancy or lactation. Diagnostic decisions used clinical symptoms, serum thyroxine and TRAb, thyroid ultrasound and orbital computed tomography.

The receptor was derived from a woman younger than 35 with Graves disease. The chain carries TRBV18 and TRBJ2-1, with 9 bases matching TRBD1. Here the sequenced sample was peripheral blood mononuclear cells (PBMCs), taken at new diagnosis, from a patient treated with antithyroid drugs. CDR3 bases: TGTGCCAGCTCACCACAACAGGGGGCAAATGAGCAGTTCTTC. It codes for CASSPQQGANEQFF.